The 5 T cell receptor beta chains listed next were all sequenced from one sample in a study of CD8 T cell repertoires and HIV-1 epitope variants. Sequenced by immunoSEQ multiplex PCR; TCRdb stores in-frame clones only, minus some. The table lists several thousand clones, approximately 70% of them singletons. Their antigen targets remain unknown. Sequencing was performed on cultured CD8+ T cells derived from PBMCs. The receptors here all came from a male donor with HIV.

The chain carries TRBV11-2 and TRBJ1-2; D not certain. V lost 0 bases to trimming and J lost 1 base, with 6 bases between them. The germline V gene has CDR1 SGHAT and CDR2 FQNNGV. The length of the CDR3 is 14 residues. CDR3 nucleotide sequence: TGTGCCAGCAGCTTAGAGGACCGTAACTATGGCTACACCTTC. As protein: CASSLEDRNYGYTF.

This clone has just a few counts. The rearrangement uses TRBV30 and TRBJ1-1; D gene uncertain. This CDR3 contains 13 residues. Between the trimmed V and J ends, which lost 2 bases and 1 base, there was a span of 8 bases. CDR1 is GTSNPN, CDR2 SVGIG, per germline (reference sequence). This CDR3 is CAWSKQRNTEAFF. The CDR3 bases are TGTGCCTGGAGTAAACAGAGGAACACTGAAGCTTTCTTT.

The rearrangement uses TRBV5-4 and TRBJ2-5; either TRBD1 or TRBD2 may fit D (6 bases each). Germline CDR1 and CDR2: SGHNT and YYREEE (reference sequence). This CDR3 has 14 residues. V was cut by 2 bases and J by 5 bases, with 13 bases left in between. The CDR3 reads CASSFGGGTETQYF. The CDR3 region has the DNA TGTGCCAGCAGCTTCGGAGGGGGGACGGAGACCCAGTACTTC.

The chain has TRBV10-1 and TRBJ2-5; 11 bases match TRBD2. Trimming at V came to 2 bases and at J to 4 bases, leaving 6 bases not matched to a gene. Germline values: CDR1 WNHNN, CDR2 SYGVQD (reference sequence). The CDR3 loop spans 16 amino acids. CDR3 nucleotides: TGCGCCAGCAGTGAGGATAGCGGGAGGGCCGGAGAGACCCAGTACTTC. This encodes CASSEDSGRAGETQYF.

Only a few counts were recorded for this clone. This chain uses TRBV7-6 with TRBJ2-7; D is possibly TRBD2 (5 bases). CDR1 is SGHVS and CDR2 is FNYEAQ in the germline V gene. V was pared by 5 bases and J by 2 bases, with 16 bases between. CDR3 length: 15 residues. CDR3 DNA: TGTGCCAGCAGCCCCAGAAGGACTGAGCCCTACGAGCAGTACTTC. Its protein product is CASSPRRTEPYEQYF. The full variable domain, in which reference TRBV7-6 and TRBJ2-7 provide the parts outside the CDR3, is GAGVSQSPRYKVTKRGQDVALRCDPISGHVSLYWYRQALGQGPEFLTYFNYEAQQDKSGLPNDRFSAERPEGSISTLTIQRTEQRDSAMYRCASSPRRTEPYEQYFGPGTRLTVT.